This T cell receptor (beta chain) was captured by sequencing in a study of TIL therapy for anti-PD-1-resistant metastatic lung cancer. Study context: Tumor harvest preceded PD-1/PD-L1 blockade, followed by nivolumab treatment.

This was the immunoSEQ v3 assay. Profiled with immunoSEQ multiplex PCR; TCRdb holds only in-frame clones, not every one. This table has tens of thousands of clones, roughly 70% appearing once. Overall study findings and caveats: This highly selected cohort may not generalize to typical lung cancer patients.

Note on this clone: Its antigen is unidentified.

Time point indicated: pre-treatment sample, taken before nivolumab and TIL therapy. Adults with stage 4 NSCLC were enrolled in a phase I trial. The CDR3 totals 17 residues. The V and J ends lost 4 bases and 4 bases respectively, with 20 bases between them. In germline, CDR1 is LNHDA, CDR2 SQIVND (reference sequence). This TCR derives from a person aged 25-80 years with non-small cell lung cancer. Material: blood, obtained at baseline. V and J are TRBV19 and TRBJ1-5; D is perhaps TRBD1 (5 bases). The CDR3 DNA follows: TGTGCCAGTAGTAAGGAGCAGGGCCTCCCAGGGAATCAGCCCCAGCATTTT. Translated: CASSKEQGLPGNQPQHF.